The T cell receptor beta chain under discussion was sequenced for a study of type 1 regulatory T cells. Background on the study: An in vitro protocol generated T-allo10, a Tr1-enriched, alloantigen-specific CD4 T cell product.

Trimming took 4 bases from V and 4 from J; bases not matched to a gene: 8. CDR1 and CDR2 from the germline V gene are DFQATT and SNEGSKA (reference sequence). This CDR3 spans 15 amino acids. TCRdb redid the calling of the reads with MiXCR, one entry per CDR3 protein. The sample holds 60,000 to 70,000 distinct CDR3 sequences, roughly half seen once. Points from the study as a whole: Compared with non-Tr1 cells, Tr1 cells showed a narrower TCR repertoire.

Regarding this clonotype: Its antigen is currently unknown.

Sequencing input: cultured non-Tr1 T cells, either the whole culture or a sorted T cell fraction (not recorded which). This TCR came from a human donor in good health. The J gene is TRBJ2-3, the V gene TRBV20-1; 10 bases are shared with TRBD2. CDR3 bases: TGCAGTGCTAATAAAGCGGGGGGGGATGCAGATACGCAGTATTTT. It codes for CSANKAGGDADTQYF.